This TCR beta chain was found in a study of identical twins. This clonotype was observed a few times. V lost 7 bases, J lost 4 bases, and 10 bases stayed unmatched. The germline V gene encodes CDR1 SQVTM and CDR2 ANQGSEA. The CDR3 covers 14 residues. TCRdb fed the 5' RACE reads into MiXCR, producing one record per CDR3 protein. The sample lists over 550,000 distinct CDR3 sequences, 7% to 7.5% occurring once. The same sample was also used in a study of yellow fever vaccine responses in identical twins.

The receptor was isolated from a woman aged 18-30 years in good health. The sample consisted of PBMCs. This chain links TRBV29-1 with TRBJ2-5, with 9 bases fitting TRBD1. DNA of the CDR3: TGCAGCGCTTACAGGGGGCGAGAAGGAGAGACCCAGTACTTC. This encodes CSAYRGREGETQYF. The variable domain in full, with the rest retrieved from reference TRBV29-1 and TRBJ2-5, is SAVISQKPSRDICQRGTSLTIQCQVDSQVTMMFWYRQQPGQSLTLIATANQGSEATYESGFVIDKFPISRPNLTFSTLTVSNMSPEDSSIYLCSAYRGREGETQYFGPGTRLLVL.